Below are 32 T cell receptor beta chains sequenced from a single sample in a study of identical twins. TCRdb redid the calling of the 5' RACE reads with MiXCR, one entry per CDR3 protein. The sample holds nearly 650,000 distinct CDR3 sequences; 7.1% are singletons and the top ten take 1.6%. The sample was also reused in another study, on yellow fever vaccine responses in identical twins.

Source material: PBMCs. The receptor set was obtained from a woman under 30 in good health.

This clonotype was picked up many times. CDR3 sequence (DNA): TGTGCCAGCAGTCTTAGCGGGAGCAGGTCAGATACGCAGTATTTT. Translating gives CASSLSGSRSDTQYF. The chain is built from TRBV7-8 and TRBJ2-3, with 9 bases fitting TRBD2. J was trimmed by 4 bases and V by 6 bases; bases with no gene match: 8. Germline CDR1 and CDR2: SGHVS and FQNEAQ. This CDR3 is built from 15 residues.

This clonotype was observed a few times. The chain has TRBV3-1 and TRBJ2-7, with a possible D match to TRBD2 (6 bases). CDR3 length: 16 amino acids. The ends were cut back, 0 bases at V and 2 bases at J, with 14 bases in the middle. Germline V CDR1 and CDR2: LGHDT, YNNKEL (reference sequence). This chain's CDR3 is CASSQESDYIPYEQYF. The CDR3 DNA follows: TGTGCCAGCAGCCAAGAGTCGGACTATATACCCTACGAGCAGTACTTC.

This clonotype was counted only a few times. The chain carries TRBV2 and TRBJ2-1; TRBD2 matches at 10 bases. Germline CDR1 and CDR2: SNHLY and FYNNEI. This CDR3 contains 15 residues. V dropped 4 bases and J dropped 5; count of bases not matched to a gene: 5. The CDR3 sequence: CASSASGRADNEQFF. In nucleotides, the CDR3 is TGTGCCAGCAGTGCCAGCGGGAGGGCGGACAATGAGCAGTTCTTC.

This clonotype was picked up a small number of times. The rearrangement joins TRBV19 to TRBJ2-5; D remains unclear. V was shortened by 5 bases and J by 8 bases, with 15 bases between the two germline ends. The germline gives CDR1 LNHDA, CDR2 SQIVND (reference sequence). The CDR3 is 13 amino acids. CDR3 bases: TGTGCCAGTAGTGTCGGACCTCCTTCAACCCAGTACTTC. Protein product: CASSVGPPSTQYF.

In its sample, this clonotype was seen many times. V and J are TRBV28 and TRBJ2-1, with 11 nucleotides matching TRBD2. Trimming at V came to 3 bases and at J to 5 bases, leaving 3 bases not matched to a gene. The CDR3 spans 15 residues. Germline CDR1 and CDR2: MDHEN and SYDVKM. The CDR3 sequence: CASSFPGLADNEQFF. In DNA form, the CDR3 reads TGTGCCAGCAGTTTCCCGGGACTAGCGGACAATGAGCAGTTCTTC.

CDR3 residues: CASSESRGAGVETQYF. CDR3 nucleotides: TGTGCCAGCAGTGAATCCAGAGGAGCGGGAGTAGAGACCCAGTACTTC. The chain recombines TRBV25-1 with TRBJ2-5; 8 bases line up with TRBD2. Germline values: CDR1 MGHDK, CDR2 SYGVNS. The CDR3 sequence is 16 residues long. The V segment lost 1 base and the J segment 4 bases; nucleotides outside the gene matches: 8.

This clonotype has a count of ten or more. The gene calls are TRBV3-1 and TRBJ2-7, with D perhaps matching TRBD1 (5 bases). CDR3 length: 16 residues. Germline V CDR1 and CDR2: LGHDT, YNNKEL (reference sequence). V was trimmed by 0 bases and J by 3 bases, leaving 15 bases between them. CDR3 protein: CASSQDEGRVGYEQYF. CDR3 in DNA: TGTGCCAGCAGCCAAGATGAAGGCAGGGTAGGCTACGAGCAGTACTTC.

CDR3 in DNA: TGCGCCAGCAGCCAGGGACAGCGAGAGACCCAGTACTTC. Encoded protein: CASSQGQRETQYF. The chain uses TRBV4-1 and TRBJ2-5; 7 bases match TRBD1. This CDR3 is 13 amino acids long. CDR1 and CDR2 from the germline V gene are MGHRA and YSYEKL. The junction had 2 bases not matched to a gene; V was cut back by 3 bases and J by 4 bases.

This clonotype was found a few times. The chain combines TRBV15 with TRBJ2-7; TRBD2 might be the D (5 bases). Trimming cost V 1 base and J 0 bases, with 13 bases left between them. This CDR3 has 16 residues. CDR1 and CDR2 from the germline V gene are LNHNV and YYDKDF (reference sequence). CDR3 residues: CATSRGARASSYEQYF. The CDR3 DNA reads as TGTGCCACCAGCAGAGGGGCGAGGGCGAGCTCCTACGAGCAGTACTTC.

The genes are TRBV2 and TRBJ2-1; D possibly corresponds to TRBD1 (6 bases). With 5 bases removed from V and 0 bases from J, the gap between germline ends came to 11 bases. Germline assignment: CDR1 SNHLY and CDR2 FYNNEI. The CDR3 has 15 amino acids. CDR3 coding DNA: TGTGCCAGCAGTTTCCAGGGGAGCTCCTACAATGAGCAGTTCTTC. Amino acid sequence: CASSFQGSSYNEQFF.

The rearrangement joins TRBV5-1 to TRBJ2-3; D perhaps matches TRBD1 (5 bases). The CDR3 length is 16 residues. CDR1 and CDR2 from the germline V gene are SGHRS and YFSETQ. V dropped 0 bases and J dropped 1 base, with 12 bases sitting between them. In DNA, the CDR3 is TGCGCCAGCAGCTTGGCGGACACCGGACGCACAGATACGCAGTATTTT. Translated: CASSLADTGRTDTQYF.

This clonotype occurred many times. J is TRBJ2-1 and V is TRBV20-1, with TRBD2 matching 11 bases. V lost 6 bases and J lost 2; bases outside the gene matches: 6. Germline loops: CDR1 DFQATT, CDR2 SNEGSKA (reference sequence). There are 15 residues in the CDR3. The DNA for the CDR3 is TGCAGTGCCAGACTAGCGGGGCATACCTACAATGAGCAGTTCTTC. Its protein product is CSARLAGHTYNEQFF.

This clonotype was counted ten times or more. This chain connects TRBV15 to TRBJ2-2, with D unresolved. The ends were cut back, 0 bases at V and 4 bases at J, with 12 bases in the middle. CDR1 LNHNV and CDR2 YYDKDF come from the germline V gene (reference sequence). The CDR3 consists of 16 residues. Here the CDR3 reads CATSREFVAGTGELFF. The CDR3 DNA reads TGTGCCACCAGCAGAGAATTTGTGGCAGGCACCGGGGAGCTGTTTTTT.

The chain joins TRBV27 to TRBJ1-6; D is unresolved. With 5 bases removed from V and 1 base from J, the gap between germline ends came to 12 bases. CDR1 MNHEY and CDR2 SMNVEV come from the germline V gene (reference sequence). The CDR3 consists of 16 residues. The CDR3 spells CASSDRPGSYNSPLHF. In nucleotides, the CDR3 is TGTGCCAGCAGTGACCGACCGGGATCCTATAATTCACCCCTCCACTTT.

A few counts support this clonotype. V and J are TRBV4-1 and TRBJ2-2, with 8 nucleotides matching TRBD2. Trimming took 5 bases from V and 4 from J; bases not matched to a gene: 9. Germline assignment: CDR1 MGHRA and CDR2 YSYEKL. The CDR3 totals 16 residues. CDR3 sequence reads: CASSSGGGPGTGELFF. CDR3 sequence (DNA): TGCGCCAGCAGCTCGGGCGGGGGGCCTGGCACCGGGGAGCTGTTTTTT.

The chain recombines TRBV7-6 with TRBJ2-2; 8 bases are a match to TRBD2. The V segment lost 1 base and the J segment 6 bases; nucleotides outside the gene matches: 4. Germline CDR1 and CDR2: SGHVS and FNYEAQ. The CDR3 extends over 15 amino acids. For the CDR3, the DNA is TGTGCCAGCAGCTTAGGCGGACTAGCCGCCGGGGAGCTGTTTTTT. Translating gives CASSLGGLAAGELFF.

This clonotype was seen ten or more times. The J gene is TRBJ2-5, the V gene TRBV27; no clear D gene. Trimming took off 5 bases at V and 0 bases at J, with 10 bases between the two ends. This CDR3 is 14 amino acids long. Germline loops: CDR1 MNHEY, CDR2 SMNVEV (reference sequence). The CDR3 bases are TGTGCCAGCAGTAAAGGACGGTACCAAGAGACCCAGTACTTC. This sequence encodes CASSKGRYQETQYF.

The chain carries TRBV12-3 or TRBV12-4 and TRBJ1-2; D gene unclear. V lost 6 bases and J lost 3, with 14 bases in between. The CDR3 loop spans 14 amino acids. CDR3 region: CASRRAGVYYGYTF. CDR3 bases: TGTGCCAGCAGACGGGCCGGGGTATACTATGGCTACACCTTC.

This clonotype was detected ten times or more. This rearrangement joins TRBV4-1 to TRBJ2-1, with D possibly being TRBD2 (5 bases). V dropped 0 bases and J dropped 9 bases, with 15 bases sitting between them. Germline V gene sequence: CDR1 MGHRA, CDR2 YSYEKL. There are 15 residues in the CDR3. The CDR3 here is CASSQERGRGFEQFF. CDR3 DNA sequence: TGCGCCAGCAGCCAAGAGCGAGGGCGCGGGTTTGAGCAGTTCTTC.

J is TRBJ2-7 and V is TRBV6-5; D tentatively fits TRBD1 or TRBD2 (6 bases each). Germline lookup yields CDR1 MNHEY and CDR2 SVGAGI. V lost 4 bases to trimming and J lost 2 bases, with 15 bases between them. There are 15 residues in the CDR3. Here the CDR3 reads CASSFPAGQAYEQYV. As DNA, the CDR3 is TGTGCCAGCAGTTTCCCTGCGGGACAAGCCTACGAGCAGTACGTC.

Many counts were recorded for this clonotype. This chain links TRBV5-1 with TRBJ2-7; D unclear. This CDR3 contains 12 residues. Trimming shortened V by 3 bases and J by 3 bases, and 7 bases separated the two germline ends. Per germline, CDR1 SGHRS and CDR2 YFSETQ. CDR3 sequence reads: CASSWDLYEQYF. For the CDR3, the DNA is TGCGCCAGCAGCTGGGATCTCTACGAGCAGTACTTC.

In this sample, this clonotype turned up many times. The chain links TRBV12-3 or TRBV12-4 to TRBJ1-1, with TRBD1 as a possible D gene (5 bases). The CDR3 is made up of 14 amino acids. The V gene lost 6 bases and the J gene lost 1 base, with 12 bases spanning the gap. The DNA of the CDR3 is TGTGCCAGCAGATTACGACAGTCGAACACTGAAGCTTTCTTT. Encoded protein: CASRLRQSNTEAFF.

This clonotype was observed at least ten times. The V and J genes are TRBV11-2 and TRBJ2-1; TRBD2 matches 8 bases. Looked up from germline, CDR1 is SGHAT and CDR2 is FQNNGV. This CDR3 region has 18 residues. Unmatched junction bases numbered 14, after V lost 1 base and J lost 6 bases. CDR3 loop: CASSLVGLAGRRANEQFF. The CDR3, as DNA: TGTGCCAGCAGCTTAGTCGGGCTAGCGGGCCGCCGGGCCAATGAGCAGTTCTTC.

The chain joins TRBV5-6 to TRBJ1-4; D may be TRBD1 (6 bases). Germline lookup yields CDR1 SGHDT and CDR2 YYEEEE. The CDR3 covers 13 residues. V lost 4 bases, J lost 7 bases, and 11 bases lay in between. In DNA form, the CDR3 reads TGTGCCAGCAGCGGGGACACCGGTGAAAAACTGTTTTTT. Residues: CASSGDTGEKLFF.

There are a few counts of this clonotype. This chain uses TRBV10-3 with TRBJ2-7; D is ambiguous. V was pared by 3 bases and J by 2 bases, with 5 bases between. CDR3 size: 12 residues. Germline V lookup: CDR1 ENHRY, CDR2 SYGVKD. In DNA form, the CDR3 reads TGTGCCATCAGTGAAGCTCCCTACGAGCAGTACTTC. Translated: CAISEAPYEQYF.

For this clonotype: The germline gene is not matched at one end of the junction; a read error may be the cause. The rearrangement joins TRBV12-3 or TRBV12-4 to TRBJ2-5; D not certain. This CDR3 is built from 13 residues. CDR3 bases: TGTGCCAGCAGTTTAGGCGGCCCCTCTCTCCCGGACTTC. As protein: CASSLGGPSLPDF.

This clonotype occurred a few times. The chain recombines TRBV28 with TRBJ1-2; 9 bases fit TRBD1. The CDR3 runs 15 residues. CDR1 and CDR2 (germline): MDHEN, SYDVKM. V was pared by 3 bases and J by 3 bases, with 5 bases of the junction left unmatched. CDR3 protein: CASSFPTGGDYGYTF. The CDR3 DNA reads TGTGCCAGCAGTTTCCCGACAGGGGGGGACTATGGCTACACCTTC.

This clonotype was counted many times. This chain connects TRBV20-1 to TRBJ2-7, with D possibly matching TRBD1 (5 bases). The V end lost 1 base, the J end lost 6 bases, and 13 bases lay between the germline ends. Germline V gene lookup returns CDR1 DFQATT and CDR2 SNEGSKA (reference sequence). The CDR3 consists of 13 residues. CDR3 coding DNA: TGCAGTGCTAGAGTTGGATGGGGCCTCGAGCAGTACTTC. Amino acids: CSARVGWGLEQYF.

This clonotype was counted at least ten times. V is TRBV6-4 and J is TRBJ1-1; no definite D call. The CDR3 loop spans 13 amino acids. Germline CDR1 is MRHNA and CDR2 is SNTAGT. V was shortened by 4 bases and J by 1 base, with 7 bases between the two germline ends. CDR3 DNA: TGTGCCAGCAGTGTGGCCGAGAACACTGAAGCTTTCTTT. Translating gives CASSVAENTEAFF.

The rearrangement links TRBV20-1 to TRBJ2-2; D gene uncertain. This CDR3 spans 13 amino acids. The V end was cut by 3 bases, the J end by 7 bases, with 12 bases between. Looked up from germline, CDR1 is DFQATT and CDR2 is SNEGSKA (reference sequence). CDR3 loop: CSASKLPGGELFF. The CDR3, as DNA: TGCAGTGCTAGTAAGCTCCCTGGCGGGGAGCTGTTTTTT.

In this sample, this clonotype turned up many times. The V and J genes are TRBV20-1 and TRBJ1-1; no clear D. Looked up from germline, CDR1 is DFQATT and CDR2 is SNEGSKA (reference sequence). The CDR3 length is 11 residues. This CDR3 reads CRIQVNTEAFF. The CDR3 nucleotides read TGCAGGATACAAGTGAACACTGAAGCTTTCTTT.

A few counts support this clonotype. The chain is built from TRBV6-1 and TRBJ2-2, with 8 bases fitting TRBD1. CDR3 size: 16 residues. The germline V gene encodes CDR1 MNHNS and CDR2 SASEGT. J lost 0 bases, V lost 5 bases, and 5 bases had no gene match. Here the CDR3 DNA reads TGTGCCAGCAGTCCGACAGGGGACCCGAACACCGGGGAGCTGTTTTTT. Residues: CASSPTGDPNTGELFF.